These T cell receptor beta chains were read from a single sample in a study of human T cells and chemical hapten exposure. TCRdb re-derived calls from the RACE reads in MiXCR, one entry per CDR3 protein. There are 65,000 to 80,000 distinct CDR3 sequences in the sample; 10% occur only once, and 1.4% lies in the top ten. The material was whole blood, obtained in connection with sensitization to the hapten diphenylcyclopropenone (DPC). These receptors originate from a woman aged 45 to 65 with alopecia areata. Some clones in this sample may be carry-over from other donors' samples. Each CDR3 is given with its conserved first and last residue. The D gene is left open where the match is weak. Part of the rows lack a size; the others show once, few, many or a class for expanded clones.

CDR3nt	CDR3aa	abundance	v_gene	d_gene	j_gene
TGTGCCATCAGTCGCGCAGGGACCGGGGAGCTGTTTTTT	CAISRAGTGELFF	few	TRBV10-3	NA	TRBJ2-2
TGTGCCAGCAGTCTTCGGACTCCGGGGGACAATGAGCAGTTCTTC	CASSLRTPGDNEQFF	few	TRBV12-3/TRBV12-4	NA	TRBJ2-1
TGTGCCAGCAGCGTGAGGACAGGAGGAAACACCATATATTTT	CASSVRTGGNTIYF	NA	TRBV3-1	TRBD1	TRBJ1-3
TGTGCCAGCAGTGAAGATCGAGGGAGCTCCTATAATTCACCCCTCCACTTT	CASSEDRGSSYNSPLHF	NA	TRBV2	NA	TRBJ1-6
TGTGCTTCCGGGCAGAGCACAGATACGCAGTATTTT	CASGQSTDTQYF	many	TRBV11-2	NA	TRBJ2-3
TGCAGTGCGCACTCGGGACAGGGGGCCTATGGCTACACCTTC	CSAHSGQGAYGYTF	NA	TRBV20-1	TRBD1	TRBJ1-2
TGTGCCAGCAGCCCCCCTCCGGGACTAGCGGGAGGGGGCACCGGGGAGCTGTTTTTT	CASSPPPGLAGGGTGELFF	NA	TRBV6-5	TRBD2	TRBJ2-2
TGTGCCAGCAGCCTTCGTCTGGGCAGCTCCTACGAGCAGTACTTC	CASSLRLGSSYEQYF	few	TRBV14	NA	TRBJ2-7
TGTGCCAGCACCAGACGGGGGTTGGTGGGAGATGAGCAGTTCTTC	CASTRRGLVGDEQFF	NA	TRBV11-2	NA	TRBJ2-1
TGTGCCAGCAGCTTGGAGAGCGATAATTCACCCCTCCACTTT	CASSLESDNSPLHF	many	TRBV5-5	NA	TRBJ1-6
TGTGCCAGCAGCTTAAAGAGGGGAACCGGGGAGCTGTTTTTT	CASSLKRGTGELFF	many	TRBV7-3	NA	TRBJ2-2
TGCGCCAGCAGCTTGGTTGGCGGGAGCCCTGAGCAGTTCTTC	CASSLVGGSPEQFF	few	TRBV5-1	TRBD2	TRBJ2-1